Each of the 8 T cell receptor beta chains below was sequenced from the same sample in a study of early T cells in non-severe SARS-CoV-2 infection (dated by TCRdb to the early 2020s). The method behind the library was 5' RACE. TCRdb lists the instrument as NextSeq 500. Using fastp trimming at Q25 and MiXCR clonotype assembly, TCRdb reanalyzed the public sequencing data and kept in-frame beta chains. Records with the same CDR3 protein are collapsed into one entry carrying the most frequent genes and DNA. Here the sample has about 110,000 distinct CDR3 sequences; about 12% occur a single time. The ten top clones hold less than 3.5% of the sample. The sample was whole blood. The receptor source for this set is an adult who was a healthcare worker with PCR-confirmed SARS-CoV-2 infection or an uninfected control (not recorded which).

This clonotype was seen ten or more times. The CDR3 sequence: CASSLVVGSSPLHF. Written as DNA, the CDR3 is TGTGCCAGCAGCTTAGTGGTAGGGAGTTCACCCCTCCACTTT. The gene calls are TRBV7-9 and TRBJ1-6; no reliable D call. CDR1 and CDR2 from the germline V gene are SEHNR and FQNEAQ (reference sequence). V lost 1 base and J 9 bases, leaving 10 bases between the germline ends. CDR3 size: 14 residues.

The V gene is TRBV7-3, the J gene TRBJ2-7; TRBD2 is a possible D gene (6 bases). V lost 5 bases and J lost 6, with 14 bases in between. Germline V lookup: CDR1 SGHTA, CDR2 FQGTGA. The CDR3 is 13 residues long. CDR3 in DNA: TGTGCCAGCAGCCCAAGGCCCGGGGGCGAGCAGTACTTC. This codes for CASSPRPGGEQYF.

The V gene is TRBV30, the J gene TRBJ1-2; TRBD1 agrees at 7 bases. With 1 base clipped from V and 4 bases from J, the junction kept 0 bases outside the gene matches. Germline V gene lookup returns CDR1 GTSNPN and CDR2 SVGIG (reference sequence). The CDR3 covers 12 residues. As DNA, the CDR3 is TGTGCCTGGAGTGGGGACAGCTATGGCTACACCTTC. It encodes CAWSGDSYGYTF.

This clonotype turned up a few times. As DNA, the CDR3 is TGTGCCAGCAGTGGATCGACGCCAGAGACCCAGTACTTC. Translated: CASSGSTPETQYF. The chain joins TRBV6-1 to TRBJ2-5; no firm D call. The CDR3 consists of 13 residues. The V end lost 4 bases, the J end lost 4 bases, and 10 bases lay between the germline ends. Germline V gene lookup returns CDR1 MNHNS and CDR2 SASEGT.

The table lists this clonotype with many counts. The chain recombines TRBV4-2 with TRBJ2-3; D remains ambiguous. This CDR3 has 14 amino acids. The V gene lost 2 bases and the J gene lost 0 bases, with 6 bases spanning the gap. Germline V lookup: CDR1 LGHNA, CDR2 YNFKEQ. The CDR3 protein is CASSQQTSTDTQYF. In DNA form, the CDR3 reads TGTGCCAGCAGCCAACAAACTAGCACAGATACGCAGTATTTT.

In its sample, this clonotype was seen a few times. The chain is built from TRBV5-8 and TRBJ2-4; D call uncertain. The germline V gene encodes CDR1 SGHTS and CDR2 YDEGEE. The V end was cut by 4 bases, the J end by 0 bases, with 8 bases between. This CDR3 has 14 residues. The CDR3: CASSIIIAKNIQYF. DNA for the CDR3: TGTGCCAGCAGCATCATTATAGCCAAAAACATTCAGTACTTC.

The chain uses TRBV5-1 and TRBJ2-1; 9 bases are a match to TRBD1. CDR3 length: 15 amino acids. Germline V gives CDR1 SGHRS, CDR2 YFSETQ. Germline trimming cut 4 bases from V and 0 bases from J; bases unmatched to any gene: 2. This chain's CDR3 is CASSQQGASYNEQFF. The CDR3 DNA reads TGCGCCAGCAGCCAACAGGGGGCCTCCTACAATGAGCAGTTCTTC.

In this sample, this clonotype turned up a few times. V gene TRBV3-1 combines with J gene TRBJ1-1; 7 bases map to TRBD1. V was pared by 0 bases and J by 4 bases, with 8 bases of the junction left unmatched. CDR1 is LGHDT and CDR2 is YNNKEL in the germline V gene (reference sequence). The CDR3 sequence is 16 residues long. CDR3 residues: CASSQDSRAGGTEAFF. The CDR3 nucleotides are TGTGCCAGCAGCCAAGACTCGAGGGCAGGGGGCACTGAAGCTTTCTTT.